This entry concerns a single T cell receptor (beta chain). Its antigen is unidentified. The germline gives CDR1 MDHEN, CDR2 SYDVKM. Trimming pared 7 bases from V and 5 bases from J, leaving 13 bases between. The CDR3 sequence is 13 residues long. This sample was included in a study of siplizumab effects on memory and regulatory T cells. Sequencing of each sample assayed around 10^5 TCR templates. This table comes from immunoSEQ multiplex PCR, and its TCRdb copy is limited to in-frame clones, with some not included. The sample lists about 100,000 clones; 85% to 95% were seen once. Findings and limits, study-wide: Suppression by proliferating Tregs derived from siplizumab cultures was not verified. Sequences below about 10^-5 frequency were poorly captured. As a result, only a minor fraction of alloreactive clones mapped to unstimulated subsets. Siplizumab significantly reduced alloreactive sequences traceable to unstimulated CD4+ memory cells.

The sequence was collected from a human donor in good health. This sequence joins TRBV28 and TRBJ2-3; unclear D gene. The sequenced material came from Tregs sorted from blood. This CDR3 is CASTSRVGDTQYF. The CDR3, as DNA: TGTGCCAGCACGAGTCGGGTGGGAGATACGCAGTATTTT.